A single sample is the source of the 31 T cell receptor beta chains below, sequenced in a study of CD8 T cells in ankylosing spondylitis. TCRdb re-derived calls from the 5' RACE reads in MiXCR, one entry per CDR3 protein. The sample carries about 250,000 distinct CDR3 sequences, roughly 32% recorded once. The source material was blood, either unsorted or a sorted T cell fraction (not recorded which). These receptors came from a male donor with ankylosing spondylitis or in good health (not recorded which).

This CDR3 reads CATSRMVTGELFF. The CDR3 DNA is TGTGCCACCAGCAGAATGGTTACCGGGGAGCTGTTTTTT. The rearrangement uses TRBV15 and TRBJ2-2, with D uncertain. Looked up from germline, CDR1 is LNHNV and CDR2 is YYDKDF (reference sequence). V lost 2 bases, J lost 5 bases, and 6 bases lay in between. The CDR3 extends over 13 amino acids.

The chain couples TRBV5-4 to TRBJ2-5, with TRBD1 as a possible D gene (6 bases). CDR3 length: 14 residues. V was trimmed by 4 bases and J by 0 bases, leaving 10 bases between them. Germline CDR1 SGHNT, CDR2 YYREEE (reference sequence). Written as DNA, the CDR3 is TGTGCCAGCAGCCACGGGACAAACCAAGAGACCCAGTACTTC. It codes for CASSHGTNQETQYF. Drawing the rest from reference TRBV5-4 and TRBJ2-5, the complete variable domain is ETGVTQSPTHLIKTRGQQVTLRCSSQSGHNTVSWYQQALGQGPQFIFQYYREEENGRGNFPPRFSGLQFPNYSSELNVNALELDDSALYLCASSHGTNQETQYFGPGTRLLVL.

In this sample, this clonotype turned up many times. The chain combines TRBV29-1 with TRBJ2-1; D might be TRBD1 (6 bases). The V end was cut by 4 bases, the J end by 9 bases, with 22 bases between. CDR3 length: 15 residues. CDR1 and CDR2 (germline): SQVTM, ANQGSEA. The CDR3 here is CSVATGTRERREQFF. CDR3 bases: TGCAGCGTTGCCACCGGGACAAGGGAGAGGCGTGAGCAGTTCTTC.

This clonotype was counted a few times. The CDR3 spells CASSLGGPQHF. The CDR3, as DNA: TGTGCCAGCAGTTTAGGGGGACCCCAGCATTTT. The chain combines TRBV12-3 or TRBV12-4 with TRBJ1-5; D call uncertain. Trimming took 1 base from V and 10 from J, leaving 5 bases between them. CDR3 length equals 11 residues.

This chain uses TRBV5-1 with TRBJ2-7, with TRBD1 matching over 9 bases. Germline CDR1 reads SGHRS; CDR2 reads YFSETQ. Trimming removed 7 bases from V and 1 base from J; junction bases left unmatched: 6. There are 14 residues in the CDR3. The CDR3 region is CASQTGTGSYEQYF. CDR3 nucleotides: TGCGCCAGCCAAACCGGGACAGGGTCCTACGAGCAGTACTTC.

This clonotype has a handful of counts. The junction does not match germline at one end; this may be a read error. V and J are TRBV5-1 and TRBJ1-2; D is undetermined. Germline loops: CDR1 SGHRS, CDR2 YFSETQ. This CDR3 is built from 13 residues. CDR3 residues: CASRFVVRDGYTF. In nucleotides, the CDR3 is TGCGCCAGCCGCTTTGTGGTTCGAGATGGCTACACCTTC.

The chain combines TRBV5-5 with TRBJ2-3; D might be TRBD1 or TRBD2, each matching 5 bases. This CDR3 spans 15 amino acids. Looked up from germline, CDR1 is SGHKS and CDR2 is YYEKEE (reference sequence). Trimming left V 0 bases short and J 10 bases short, with 18 bases between. CDR3 protein: CASSLDGTRAIAQYF. The DNA of the CDR3 is TGTGCCAGCAGCTTGGACGGGACCCGAGCGATCGCGCAGTATTTT.

The CDR3 nucleotides are TGTGCCAGCAGCTTAGGACAGGGGGCACGGTATGGCTACACCTTC. Amino acid sequence: CASSLGQGARYGYTF. This rearrangement joins TRBV7-2 to TRBJ1-2; TRBD1 aligns across 10 bases. After removal of 1 base from V and 5 bases from J, the junction contained 4 bases not matched to a gene. The length of the CDR3 is 15 residues. In germline, CDR1 is SGHTA, CDR2 FQGNSA.

This clonotype has a handful of counts. The chain recombines TRBV9 with TRBJ2-3, with 7 bases matching TRBD2. Germline-derived CDR1 and CDR2 are SGDLS and YYNGEE. After removal of 0 bases from V and 9 bases from J, the junction contained 4 bases not matched to a gene. CDR3 size: 13 residues. The CDR3 protein is CASSVGDYSTQYF. DNA of the CDR3: TGTGCCAGCAGCGTAGGGGACTACTCAACGCAGTATTTT.

This clonotype was counted between two and nine times. This chain links TRBV10-3 with TRBJ2-7; D gene ambiguous. Trimming left V 0 bases short and J 6 bases short, with 12 bases between. This CDR3 is built from 14 residues. Germline V gives CDR1 ENHRY, CDR2 SYGVKD. The CDR3 bases are TGTGCCATCAGTGAGTCACAGACCTCGGGCGAGCAGTACTTC. Protein: CAISESQTSGEQYF.

This chain joins TRBV6-1 and TRBJ2-3, with 14 bases fitting TRBD2. V lost 6 bases and J lost 2; bases outside the gene matches: 4. Germline V gives CDR1 MNHNS, CDR2 SASEGT. This CDR3 has 16 residues. CDR3: CASSRTSGGTTDTQYF. The CDR3 region has the DNA TGTGCCAGCAGCCGGACTAGCGGGGGGACCACAGATACGCAGTATTTT.

The V gene is TRBV10-3, the J gene TRBJ1-5; 7 positions match TRBD1. The CDR3 has 13 amino acids. Germline lookup yields CDR1 ENHRY and CDR2 SYGVKD. Trimming removed 5 bases from V and 5 bases from J; junction bases left unmatched: 3. The CDR3 sequence: CAISPDRDQPQHF. Written as DNA, the CDR3 is TGTGCCATCAGTCCCGACAGGGATCAGCCCCAGCATTTT.

This clonotype turned up a few times. This chain uses TRBV7-6 with TRBJ2-7; D is perhaps TRBD2 (6 bases). Trimming removed 1 base at V and 0 bases at J, with 10 bases between. Germline CDR1 is SGHVS and CDR2 is FNYEAQ. This CDR3 comprises 15 residues. CDR3 nucleotides: TGTGCCAGCAGCTTAGAAGGAGGGAACTCCTACGAGCAGTACTTC. Its protein product is CASSLEGGNSYEQYF.

This chain connects TRBV5-6 to TRBJ1-5; D is perhaps TRBD1 (5 bases). V lost 1 base to trimming and J lost 6 bases, with 11 bases between them. Germline CDR1 and CDR2: SGHDT and YYEEEE. This CDR3 region has 14 residues. This CDR3 reads CASSLKGSGQPQHF. The DNA for the CDR3 is TGTGCCAGCAGCTTGAAGGGGTCGGGTCAGCCCCAGCATTTT. The full variable domain, in which reference TRBV5-6 and TRBJ1-5 provide the parts outside the CDR3, is DAGVTQSPTHLIKTRGQQVTLRCSPKSGHDTVSWYQQALGQGPQFIFQYYEEEERQRGNFPDRFSGHQFPNYSSELNVNALLLGDSALYLCASSLKGSGQPQHFGDGTRLSIL.

The V gene is TRBV27, the J gene TRBJ2-1; TRBD1 aligns across 9 bases. The CDR3 is 15 amino acids. Trimming removed 5 bases from V and 3 bases from J; junction bases left unmatched: 5. CDR1 is MNHEY, CDR2 SMNVEV, per germline (reference sequence). CDR3 loop: CASSLTGGYYNEQFF. The CDR3 region has the DNA TGTGCCAGCAGTCTTACAGGGGGCTACTACAATGAGCAGTTCTTC.

This clonotype was picked up many times. This chain joins TRBV12-3 or TRBV12-4 and TRBJ2-1; D call uncertain. V dropped 6 bases and J dropped 7 bases, with 10 bases sitting between them. This CDR3 region has 12 residues. The CDR3 loop reads CASSPTGNEQFF. For the CDR3, the DNA is TGTGCCAGCAGCCCGACTGGTAATGAGCAGTTCTTC.

The chain couples TRBV29-1 to TRBJ1-1; D may be TRBD1 (6 bases). CDR1 SQVTM and CDR2 ANQGSEA come from the germline V gene. This CDR3 has 13 residues. V was pared by 7 bases and J by 3 bases, with 15 bases between. CDR3 in DNA: TGCAGCGGACATAAAGGGGGGTACACTGAAGCTTTCTTT. Its translation is CSGHKGGYTEAFF.

This clonotype was seen a handful of times. J is TRBJ2-3 and V is TRBV5-1; D gene ambiguous. The germline gives CDR1 SGHRS, CDR2 YFSETQ. V lost 1 base to trimming and J lost 5 bases, with 8 bases between them. The CDR3 has 13 residues. The CDR3 nucleotides are TGCGCCAGCAGCTTGTACTTTGGAGATACGCAGTATTTT. It codes for CASSLYFGDTQYF. Together with reference TRBV5-1 and TRBJ2-3, the CDR3 gives the full variable domain: KAGVTQTPRYLIKTRGQQVTLSCSPISGHRSVSWYQQTPGQGLQFLFEYFSETQRNKGNFPGRFSGRQFSNSRSEMNVSTLELGDSALYLCASSLYFGDTQYFGPGTRLTVL.

The chain employs TRBV20-1 and TRBJ1-5; 9 nucleotides agree with TRBD1. The CDR3 consists of 14 residues. Losses at the gene ends were 7 bases for V and 5 bases for J; bases not matched to a gene: 9. Germline CDR1 is DFQATT and CDR2 is SNEGSKA (reference sequence). The CDR3 bases are TGCAGTGTAAACGACAGGGGGGTTGATCAGCCCCAGCATTTT. It encodes CSVNDRGVDQPQHF.

V gene TRBV20-1 combines with J gene TRBJ2-1; D not certain. V lost 2 bases and J lost 5, with 13 bases in between. This CDR3 has 14 residues. Germline values: CDR1 DFQATT, CDR2 SNEGSKA (reference sequence). The CDR3 bases are TGCAGTGCTAGATCTCCCCCGGCTGACAATGAGCAGTTCTTC. Its translation: CSARSPPADNEQFF.

The chain has TRBV5-6 and TRBJ1-5, with D tentatively TRBD1 (5 bases). CDR1 is SGHDT, CDR2 YYEEEE, per germline. The germline V and J ends were trimmed by 0 bases and 0 bases, with 19 bases remaining between them. The length of the CDR3 is 19 residues. For the CDR3, the DNA is TGTGCCAGCAGCTTGGACAGGACTCATGACCGACCTAGCAATCAGCCCCAGCATTTT. This codes for CASSLDRTHDRPSNQPQHF.

This chain connects TRBV12-3 or TRBV12-4 to TRBJ2-7; D not resolved. The CDR3 is 13 amino acids. Deletions cut 3 bases from V and 6 bases from J, with 12 bases between. CDR3 bases: TGTGCCAGCAGTTTCAGGAGTTCCGGCGAGCAGTACTTC. It yields the protein CASSFRSSGEQYF.

The V call is TRBV20-1, the J call TRBJ2-1; D perhaps matches TRBD1 (6 bases). The length of the CDR3 is 14 residues. V was clipped by 1 base and J by 6 bases, with 13 bases between them. CDR1 DFQATT and CDR2 SNEGSKA come from the germline V gene (reference sequence). CDR3 DNA: TGCAGTGCTAGAGTGTCAGGGGTCGGCAATGAGCAGTTCTTC. It encodes CSARVSGVGNEQFF.

This clonotype has more than one count but fewer than ten. CDR3 loop: CASSPGGQEPPYEQYF. CDR3 DNA: TGTGCCAGCAGCCCCGGAGGACAGGAACCACCCTACGAGCAGTACTTC. The chain links TRBV9 to TRBJ2-7, with TRBD1 matching 7 bases. V shed 4 bases, J shed 2 bases, and the junction held 12 bases outside the gene matches. This CDR3 has 16 residues. CDR1 and CDR2 from the germline V gene are SGDLS and YYNGEE. Drawing the rest from reference TRBV9 and TRBJ2-7, the complete variable domain is DSGVTQTPKHLITATGQRVTLRCSPRSGDLSVYWYQQSLDQGLQFLIQYYNGEERAKGNILERFSAQQFPDLHSELNLSSLELGDSALYFCASSPGGQEPPYEQYFGPGTRLTVT.

This clonotype has a handful of counts. The chain employs TRBV4-1 and TRBJ2-5; TRBD2 matches 12 bases. The CDR3 totals 15 residues. Trimming took 4 bases from V and 5 from J; bases not matched to a gene: 5. CDR1 is MGHRA and CDR2 is YSYEKL in the germline V gene. CDR3 bases: TGCGCCAGCAGCCCCCCTAGCGGGGGGGAGGAGACCCAGTACTTC. Translated, it gives CASSPPSGGEETQYF.

The chain is built from TRBV10-1 and TRBJ2-2; no clear D gene. From germline, CDR1 is WNHNN and CDR2 SYGVQD (reference sequence). Trimming took off 3 bases at V and 0 bases at J, with 5 bases between the two ends. The CDR3 has 14 residues. The CDR3 is CASSDGSNTGELFF. The CDR3 DNA reads as TGCGCCAGCAGTGACGGCTCGAACACCGGGGAGCTGTTTTTT.

In this sample, this clonotype turned up a few times. The J gene is TRBJ2-3, the V gene TRBV4-1, with 10 bases that match TRBD2. Per germline, CDR1 MGHRA and CDR2 YSYEKL. The CDR3 runs 19 residues. The junction had 14 bases not matched to a gene; V was cut back by 1 base and J by 4 bases. This CDR3 is CASSQVGLAGARWADTQYF. The DNA for the CDR3 is TGCGCCAGCAGCCAAGTAGGGCTAGCGGGGGCCCGTTGGGCAGATACGCAGTATTTT.

This clonotype was recorded only once. The chain carries TRBV10-3 and TRBJ2-2; D not certain. Germline V gives CDR1 ENHRY, CDR2 SYGVKD. Trimming removed 7 bases from V and 2 bases from J, with 8 bases in between. The CDR3 is 13 amino acids. CDR3 sequence: CAIININTGELFF. CDR3 nucleotide sequence: TGTGCCATCATAAATATAAACACCGGGGAGCTGTTTTTT.

V usage is TRBV7-2 and J usage is TRBJ1-2; a weak D match, TRBD1 (6 bases). Deletions cut 1 base from V and 3 bases from J, with 12 bases between. Germline V gives CDR1 SGHTA, CDR2 FQGNSA. The CDR3 spans 15 residues. The CDR3 nucleotides read TGTGCCAGCAGCTTAGGGCGTTGGACAGACTATGGCTACACCTTC. This sequence encodes CASSLGRWTDYGYTF.

The V and J genes are TRBV30 and TRBJ1-4, with D unresolved. Trimming pared 3 bases from V and 4 bases from J, leaving 9 bases between. Per the germline V gene, CDR1 is GTSNPN and CDR2 is SVGIG (reference sequence). This CDR3 is built from 13 residues. The CDR3 sequence is CAWSPLGNEKLFF. DNA of the CDR3: TGTGCCTGGAGCCCGCTCGGTAATGAAAAACTGTTTTTT.

V is TRBV7-3 and J is TRBJ1-1, with 9 bases fitting TRBD1. V dropped 5 bases and J dropped 2; count of bases not matched to a gene: 6. The CDR3 loop spans 15 amino acids. Looked up from germline, CDR1 is SGHTA and CDR2 is FQGTGA. The CDR3: CASSPRTGENTEAFF. The CDR3 DNA reads as TGTGCCAGCAGCCCTAGGACAGGGGAAAACACTGAAGCTTTCTTT.